The T cell receptor (beta chain) described here comes from a study of shared clonotypes between healthy human individuals. Broader study findings: Roughly 5% of naive CD4 clonotypes were shared across a handful of donors. In this cohort, only blood was sampled, and tissue repertoires likely differ.

Concerning this clone itself: Its antigen remains unidentified.

The CDR3 spans 12 residues. V was cut by 3 bases and J by 7 bases, with 10 bases left in between. CDR1 is SGHNT and CDR2 is YYREEE in the germline V gene (reference sequence). Profiling relied on immunoSEQ multiplex PCR, and the TCRdb table lists in-frame clones only, not all of them. The repertoire consists of over a million clones, with approximately 76% occurring once and the leading ten covering 1.4%. The chain recombines TRBV5-4 with TRBJ1-1; no clear D. Sequencing was carried out using memory CD4+ T cells sorted from blood. As for subset: CD45RA-negative fraction. The origin of this receptor is a man between 18 and 29 years old in good health. Here the CDR3 DNA reads TGTGCCAGCAGCTCAGGATCAGGTGAAGCTTTCTTT. Translated, it gives CASSSGSGEAFF.